This passage covers 6 T cell receptor beta chains from one sample sequenced in a study of CD4+ T cells in melanoma. Assay used: immunoSEQ multiplex PCR; TCRdb lists only in-frame clones, some missing. The top ten clones hold less than 20% of a sample with 9,000 to 10,000 clones, 60% to 80% of them seen once. The sample was peripheral blood. Source of these receptors: a human donor with melanoma.

The rearrangement joins TRBV9 to TRBJ2-1; D is possibly TRBD1 (7 bases). CDR1 and CDR2 from the germline V gene are SGDLS and YYNGEE. V gave up 7 bases and J gave up 0 bases, with 14 bases separating them. The CDR3 loop spans 15 amino acids. The CDR3 DNA is TGTGCCAGCTGCAGGGGGGACAGCTCCTACAATGAGCAGTTCTTC. This translates into CASCRGDSSYNEQFF.

This clone was seen only a few times. The chain employs TRBV15 and TRBJ2-1; perhaps D is TRBD1 or TRBD2 (5 bases each). V was shortened by 2 bases and J by 3 bases, with 14 bases between the two germline ends. Germline CDR1 is LNHNV and CDR2 is YYDKDF (reference sequence). CDR3 size: 16 residues. In nucleotides, the CDR3 is TGTGCCACCAGCAGAACCCTCGGGGCCCTCTACAATGAGCAGTTCTTC. Its translation: CATSRTLGALYNEQFF. Full variable domain (missing parts from reference TRBV15 and TRBJ2-1): DAMVIQNPRYQVTQFGKPVTLSCSQTLNHNVMYWYQQKSSQAPKLLFHYYDKDFNNEADTPDNFQSRRPNTSFCFLDIRSPGLGDTAMYLCATSRTLGALYNEQFFGPGTRLTVL.

This clone has only one observation. This chain links TRBV18 with TRBJ1-2; TRBD1 might be the D (6 bases). The CDR3 runs to 18 residues. Germline CDR1 KGHSH, CDR2 LQKENI. V was cut by 1 base and J by 4 bases, with 22 bases left in between. The DNA for the CDR3 is TGTGCCAGCTCACCACGTATGAGTGGGACACTTCTCTCCTATGGCTACACCTTC. This codes for CASSPRMSGTLLSYGYTF. Variable domain in full (rest from reference TRBV18 and TRBJ1-2): NAGVMQNPRHLVRRRGQEARLRCSPMKGHSHVYWYRQLPEEGLKFMVYLQKENIIDESGMPKERFSAEFPKEGPSILRIQQVVRGDSAAYFCASSPRMSGTLLSYGYTFGSGTRLTVV.

The CDR3 region has the DNA TGTGCCAGCAGCCCAACTCGGTTGAACACCGGGGAGCTGTTTTTT. The encoded protein is CASSPTRLNTGELFF. J is TRBJ2-2 and V is TRBV14; the D is unclear. V was trimmed by 4 bases and J by 1 base, leaving 10 bases between them. The CDR3 consists of 15 residues. The germline CDR1 and CDR2 sequences are SGHDN and FVKESK.

This clone counts as medium-sized. The sample holds other DNA sequences that translate to the same CDR3. V and J are TRBV5-6 and TRBJ1-4, with D hard to call. CDR3 length: 14 residues. CDR1 SGHDT and CDR2 YYEEEE come from the germline V gene. Between the trimmed V and J ends, which lost 0 bases and 6 bases, there was a span of 9 bases. CDR3 loop: CASSLGRGYEKLFF. CDR3 in DNA: TGTGCCAGCAGCTTGGGCCGAGGGTATGAAAAACTGTTTTTT. The full variable domain, rest sourced from reference TRBV5-6 and TRBJ1-4, is DAGVTQSPTHLIKTRGQQVTLRCSPKSGHDTVSWYQQALGQGPQFIFQYYEEEERQRGNFPDRFSGHQFPNYSSELNVNALLLGDSALYLCASSLGRGYEKLFFGSGTQLSVL.

The rearrangement uses TRBV6-1 and TRBJ2-5, with D unresolved. Matching the DNA end better, TRBJ2-7 makes the J call doubtful. This CDR3 has 14 residues. CDR1 and CDR2 from the germline V gene are MNHNS and SASEGT. In nucleotides, the CDR3 is TGTGCCAGCAGTGAAGGTGGGTCTTCCTACGAGCAGTACTTC. This codes for CASSEGGSSYEQYF.